The 31 T cell receptor beta chains below come from one sample, sequenced in a study of early T cells in non-severe SARS-CoV-2 infection (dated by TCRdb to 2020 to 2022). The library was obtained by 5' RACE. Sequenced on a NextSeq 500. TCRdb reworked the public reads: Q25 trimming with fastp, MiXCR clone assembly, productive beta chains retained. Identical CDR3 protein sequences are pooled into one entry, listed with their most common genes and DNA. The sample table lists some 19,000 distinct CDR3 sequences, about 4% of them with a count of one. The biggest ten clones account for approximately 6.6% of the sample. Sequenced sample: whole blood. Source of these receptors: an adult who was a healthcare worker with PCR-confirmed SARS-CoV-2 infection or an uninfected control (not recorded which).

This clonotype was seen many times. The gene calls are TRBV2 and TRBJ1-2, with D tentatively TRBD1 (5 bases). The germline gives CDR1 SNHLY, CDR2 FYNNEI. V was shortened by 6 bases and J by 2 bases, with 10 bases between the two germline ends. The CDR3 consists of 13 residues. CDR3 region: CASRMGTNYGYTF. CDR3 nucleotides: TGTGCCAGCAGGATGGGGACGAACTATGGCTACACCTTC.

This clonotype was counted at least ten times. The chain links TRBV12-3 or TRBV12-4 to TRBJ2-7; 11 bases match TRBD2. V gave up 6 bases and J gave up 0 bases; unmatched junction bases: 1. The CDR3 is made up of 14 amino acids. For the CDR3, the DNA is TGTGCCAGCAGCGGGACTAGCGGCTCCTACGAGCAGTACTTC. Amino acid sequence: CASSGTSGSYEQYF.

This clonotype was observed many times. The V and J genes are TRBV20-1 and TRBJ2-5; D is unclear. V dropped 1 base and J dropped 5 bases, with 8 bases sitting between them. The CDR3 is 12 amino acids. The germline gives CDR1 DFQATT, CDR2 SNEGSKA (reference sequence). Here the CDR3 DNA reads TGCAGTGCTAGAGTTCTTGAGGAGACCCAGTACTTC. Amino acid sequence: CSARVLEETQYF.

This clonotype was counted ten times or more. This chain uses TRBV29-1 with TRBJ1-1; maybe TRBD1 (5 bases). V dropped 6 bases and J dropped 6 bases, with 14 bases sitting between them. The germline V gene encodes CDR1 SQVTM and CDR2 ANQGSEA. The length of the CDR3 is 12 residues. The CDR3: CSVLPRAPEAFF. The CDR3 DNA follows: TGCAGCGTCCTACCCAGGGCCCCTGAAGCTTTCTTT.

This clonotype was seen repeatedly, ten times or more. The chain couples TRBV12-5 to TRBJ2-7; no definite D call. This CDR3 has 17 residues. V dropped 1 base and J dropped 5 bases, with 21 bases sitting between them. Germline loops: CDR1 LGHNT, CDR2 FRNRAP. Here the CDR3 reads CASGLESLGGFLDEQYF. The CDR3 DNA sequence: TGTGCTAGTGGTTTGGAAAGCTTAGGTGGTTTTCTGGACGAGCAGTACTTC.

At least ten counts were recorded for this clonotype. The rearrangement links TRBV19 to TRBJ2-2; the match to TRBD2 covers 10 bases. The V gene end was trimmed by 6 bases and the J gene end by 0 bases; junction bases not matched to a gene: 19. Germline assignment: CDR1 LNHDA and CDR2 SQIVND (reference sequence). The CDR3 has 21 residues. The CDR3 DNA reads TGTGCCAGTAGCGAAGGTCTAGCGGGGGTGACCTTCTTTCCGAACACCGGGGAGCTGTTTTTT. It specifies CASSEGLAGVTFFPNTGELFF.

This clonotype showed up many times. This chain uses TRBV6-5 with TRBJ2-5; 10 bases match TRBD2. This CDR3 is 16 amino acids long. Germline CDR1 is MNHEY and CDR2 is SVGAGI. V shed 1 base, J shed 4 bases, and the junction held 6 bases outside the gene matches. The DNA for the CDR3 is TGTGCCAGCAGTTACTATCCAGCGGGGGGGGCAGAGACCCAGTACTTC. Amino acids: CASSYYPAGGAETQYF.

This clonotype has ten or more counts. V usage is TRBV29-1 and J usage is TRBJ1-5; no firm D call. The CDR3 extends over 12 amino acids. V gave up 6 bases and J gave up 6 bases, with 12 bases separating them. Germline assignment: CDR1 SQVTM and CDR2 ANQGSEA. The CDR3, as DNA: TGCAGCGTCGGAGGAGAAGGTCAGCCCCAGCATTTT. This sequence encodes CSVGGEGQPQHF.

This clonotype has more than one count but fewer than ten. Mismatch with germline at one junction end may stem from a read error. This sequence joins TRBV20-1 and TRBJ1-1; no clear D. CDR1 DFQATT and CDR2 SNEGSKA come from the germline V gene (reference sequence). The CDR3 extends over 9 amino acids. In nucleotides, the CDR3 is TGCAGTGCTGGAGAAGAAGCTTTCTTT. Its translation: CSAGEEAFF.

This clonotype is medium-sized (0.01 to 0.1%). This chain joins TRBV5-1 and TRBJ1-4; 7 bases are a match to TRBD1. The CDR3 has 14 residues. Unmatched junction bases numbered 2, after V lost 0 bases and J lost 6 bases. Germline lookup yields CDR1 SGHRS and CDR2 YFSETQ. This CDR3 reads CASSLGQGYEKLFF. The CDR3, as DNA: TGCGCCAGCAGCTTGGGACAGGGATATGAAAAACTGTTTTTT.

This clonotype was found many times. The chain joins TRBV20-1 to TRBJ2-7; D possibly corresponds to TRBD2 (5 bases). This CDR3 has 12 residues. Per germline, CDR1 DFQATT and CDR2 SNEGSKA (reference sequence). The germline V and J ends were trimmed by 1 base and 5 bases, with 9 bases remaining between them. The CDR3 bases are TGCAGTGCTAGAGGATCCGGGGACGAGCAGTACTTC. Protein: CSARGSGDEQYF.

By frequency in the sample, this clonotype is medium-sized (0.01 to 0.1%). The chain uses TRBV7-2 and TRBJ2-3; possibly TRBD2 for D (5 bases). There are 14 residues in the CDR3. Germline CDR1 is SGHTA and CDR2 is FQGNSA. V was shortened by 4 bases and J by 10 bases, with 18 bases between the two germline ends. The CDR3 DNA reads TGTGCCAGCAGCTCACCCCCAGCACTAGTAGCGCAGTATTTT. Translating gives CASSSPPALVAQYF.

In this sample, this clonotype is medium-sized (0.01 to 0.1%). The chain links TRBV6-7 to TRBJ1-1, with D possibly TRBD1 on 5 matching bases. TRBV6-7 is sorted into the ORF group, with uncertain function. This CDR3 comprises 17 residues. The V and J ends lost 10 bases and 1 base respectively, with 25 bases between them. Here the CDR3 DNA reads TGTGCCAAGACATTCGTGGCAGGGCAATCGGCGAACACTGAAGCTTTCTTT. Translating it yields CAKTFVAGQSANTEAFF.

The chain recombines TRBV2 with TRBJ2-3; D might be TRBD2 (7 bases). CDR1 is SNHLY and CDR2 is FYNNEI in the germline V gene. The ends were cut back, 6 bases at V and 4 bases at J, with 14 bases in the middle. The CDR3 runs to 14 residues. The CDR3 coding sequence is TGTGCCAGCAGAACAGGGAGGGTATCAGATACGCAGTATTTT. Its protein is CASRTGRVSDTQYF.

This clonotype was found a few times. The chain uses TRBV7-6 and TRBJ1-1; a weak D match, TRBD1 (5 bases). CDR3 length: 15 residues. Germline CDR1 reads SGHVS; CDR2 reads FNYEAQ. V shed 6 bases and J shed 6 bases, with 20 bases lying between them. The CDR3 DNA sequence: TGTGCCAGCAGATTTAAAGGACACCATGCTCCTGAAGCTTTCTTT. Translating gives CASRFKGHHAPEAFF.

Sample share makes this clonotype medium-sized. The chain couples TRBV7-6 to TRBJ2-3, with 11 nucleotides matching TRBD2. V was pared by 5 bases and J by 3 bases, with 1 base of the junction left unmatched. CDR1 and CDR2 (germline): SGHVS, FNYEAQ. The CDR3 totals 14 residues. The CDR3 region has the DNA TGTGCCAGCAGCCGACTAGCGGGGACAGATACGCAGTATTTT. Its translation: CASSRLAGTDTQYF.

Ten or more counts support this clonotype. The chain couples TRBV3-1 to TRBJ1-4; tentatively, D is TRBD1 (5 bases). Per germline, CDR1 LGHDT and CDR2 YNNKEL (reference sequence). CDR3 length: 19 amino acids. V shed 0 bases and J shed 0 bases, with 17 bases lying between them. CDR3 sequence reads: CASSQDRVEDFATNEKLFF. The CDR3 coding sequence is TGTGCCAGCAGCCAAGACAGGGTCGAGGACTTTGCAACTAATGAAAAACTGTTTTTT.

Many counts were recorded for this clonotype. The chain links TRBV7-2 to TRBJ1-4; 8 nucleotides align to TRBD1. The CDR3 loop spans 16 amino acids. The germline V gene encodes CDR1 SGHTA and CDR2 FQGNSA. The junction had 7 bases not matched to a gene; V was cut back by 5 bases and J by 2 bases. CDR3 residues: CASSAQGAFTNEKLFF. DNA of the CDR3: TGTGCCAGCAGCGCCCAGGGGGCTTTCACTAATGAAAAACTGTTTTTT.

Details on this clonotype: With a much larger clone just one base away, this may be a read error. Here the CDR3 omits its conserved ending phenylalanine or tryptophan, so a read error is the likely source. The chain links TRBV13 to TRBJ1-3; possibly TRBD1 for D (5 bases). The V gene's germline CDR1 is PRHDT and CDR2 FYEKMQ (reference sequence). CDR3 size: 15 residues. V lost 3 bases and J lost 8, with 17 bases in between. The CDR3 DNA reads as TGTGCCAGCAGCTTCGGGGCCGAATCAGGACACACCATATATTTA. Translated, it gives CASSFGAESGHTIYL.

This clonotype was seen at least ten times. V and J are TRBV11-1 and TRBJ1-5; 7 bases match TRBD1. Unmatched junction bases numbered 5, after V lost 1 base and J lost 5 bases. The CDR3 covers 15 residues. Per germline, CDR1 SGHAT and CDR2 FQDESV (reference sequence). The CDR3 bases are TGTGCCAGCAGCTTAGGGGACAGCCCCTATCAGCCCCAGCATTTT. This encodes CASSLGDSPYQPQHF.

Many counts were recorded for this clonotype. The chain uses TRBV5-4 and TRBJ1-6; D may be TRBD1 (6 bases). The CDR3 runs 16 residues. Deletions cut 3 bases from V and 11 bases from J, with 21 bases between. Germline CDR1 is SGHNT and CDR2 is YYREEE (reference sequence). DNA for the CDR3: TGTGCCAGCAGCTCCCGTCGGGGGGCCGCGGGGCCACCCCTCCACTTT. This sequence encodes CASSSRRGAAGPPLHF.

This clonotype has a handful of counts. The V call is TRBV7-9, the J call TRBJ1-1; D is unclear. The CDR3 sequence is 13 residues long. Germline CDR1 SEHNR, CDR2 FQNEAQ (reference sequence). Trimming removed 6 bases from V and 1 base from J, with 9 bases in between. CDR3: CASSSDGNTEAFF. The CDR3 DNA sequence: TGTGCCAGCAGTTCGGACGGGAACACTGAAGCTTTCTTT.

This clonotype came up a few times. The CDR3 sequence: CASTDQTGGTEAFF. In nucleotides, the CDR3 is TGTGCCAGCACAGACCAGACAGGGGGCACTGAAGCTTTCTTT. V usage is TRBV6-5 and J usage is TRBJ1-1; 9 nucleotides line up with TRBD1. This CDR3 has 14 residues. Germline assignment: CDR1 MNHEY and CDR2 SVGAGI. V shed 7 bases, J shed 4 bases, and the junction held 7 bases outside the gene matches.

This clonotype was detected many times. V gene TRBV10-1 combines with J gene TRBJ2-1; 7 bases are a match to TRBD2. The CDR3 spans 18 residues. Losses at the gene ends were 0 bases for V and 0 bases for J; bases not matched to a gene: 8. Germline V gives CDR1 WNHNN, CDR2 SYGVQD (reference sequence). CDR3 amino acids: CASSESTWAGDSYNEQFF. The CDR3 DNA is TGCGCCAGCAGTGAGTCGACTTGGGCGGGGGACTCCTACAATGAGCAGTTCTTC.

At least ten counts were recorded for this clonotype. The chain carries TRBV11-3 and TRBJ2-1; 9 bases line up with TRBD2. V lost 2 bases and J lost 8; bases outside the gene matches: 10. Germline assignment: CDR1 SGHNT and CDR2 YENEEA. This CDR3 region has 16 residues. DNA of the CDR3: TGTGCCAGCAGCTTAAGCCGAGCGGGGGGCAGTGATGAGCAGTTCTTC. It codes for CASSLSRAGGSDEQFF.

This clonotype is medium-sized within its sample. This chain connects TRBV6-2 or TRBV6-3 to TRBJ2-7, with D possibly being TRBD1 (6 bases). Trimming took off 2 bases at V and 5 bases at J, with 13 bases between the two ends. CDR1 is MNHEY and CDR2 is SVGEGT in the germline V gene. The CDR3 has 14 residues. CDR3 sequence: CASSYRTESDEQYF. As DNA, the CDR3 is TGTGCCAGCAGTTACAGGACAGAGAGTGACGAGCAGTACTTC.

This clonotype showed up many times. The chain links TRBV4-3 to TRBJ2-2, with 8 bases that match TRBD2. The CDR3 has 18 amino acids. V lost 0 bases to trimming and J lost 2 bases; unmatched junction nucleotides: 8. The germline V gene has CDR1 LGHNA and CDR2 YSLEER. The DNA for the CDR3 is TGCGCCAGCAGCCAAGATGTGGCTAGCGGGTTAAACACCGGGGAGCTGTTTTTT. It encodes CASSQDVASGLNTGELFF.

This clonotype was picked up many times. The CDR3 reads CASSWPRQQVTETQYF. The CDR3 DNA sequence: TGCGCCAGCAGCTGGCCGAGACAGCAAGTGACGGAGACCCAGTACTTC. This chain connects TRBV5-1 to TRBJ2-5; D may be TRBD1 (5 bases). The V end lost 3 bases, the J end lost 5 bases, and 20 bases lay between the germline ends. This CDR3 region has 16 residues. Germline V lookup: CDR1 SGHRS, CDR2 YFSETQ. Full variable domain (rest looked up from reference TRBV5-1 and TRBJ2-5): KAGVTQTPRYLIKTRGQQVTLSCSPISGHRSVSWYQQTPGQGLQFLFEYFSETQRNKGNFPGRFSGRQFSNSRSEMNVSTLELGDSALYLCASSWPRQQVTETQYFGPGTRLLVL.

This clonotype came up many times. This chain joins TRBV12-3 or TRBV12-4 and TRBJ2-3; the match to TRBD2 covers 15 bases. Losses at the gene ends were 5 bases for V and 0 bases for J; bases not matched to a gene: 9. The CDR3 length is 19 residues. This CDR3 is CASSPWTSGGVTSTDTQYF. As DNA, the CDR3 is TGTGCCAGCAGTCCCTGGACTAGCGGGGGGGTTACTAGCACAGATACGCAGTATTTT.

This clonotype was recorded at least ten times. V gene TRBV14 combines with J gene TRBJ1-3; D gene unclear. The CDR3 runs to 18 residues. Trimming left V 1 base short and J 1 base short, with 17 bases between. Per germline, CDR1 SGHDN and CDR2 FVKESK. The CDR3 nucleotides are TGTGCCAGCAGCCAAGGCCCCAGCTACTTCGATTCTGGAAACACCATATATTTT. Amino acid sequence: CASSQGPSYFDSGNTIYF.

At least ten counts were recorded for this clonotype. The rearrangement uses TRBV4-2 and TRBJ1-2; D gene uncertain. Deletions cut 0 bases from V and 3 bases from J, with 8 bases between. Germline CDR1 and CDR2: LGHNA and YNFKEQ. The CDR3 sequence is 14 residues long. The DNA for the CDR3 is TGTGCCAGCAGCCAAGAGGCCAGAGACTATGGCTACACCTTC. Its translation: CASSQEARDYGYTF.